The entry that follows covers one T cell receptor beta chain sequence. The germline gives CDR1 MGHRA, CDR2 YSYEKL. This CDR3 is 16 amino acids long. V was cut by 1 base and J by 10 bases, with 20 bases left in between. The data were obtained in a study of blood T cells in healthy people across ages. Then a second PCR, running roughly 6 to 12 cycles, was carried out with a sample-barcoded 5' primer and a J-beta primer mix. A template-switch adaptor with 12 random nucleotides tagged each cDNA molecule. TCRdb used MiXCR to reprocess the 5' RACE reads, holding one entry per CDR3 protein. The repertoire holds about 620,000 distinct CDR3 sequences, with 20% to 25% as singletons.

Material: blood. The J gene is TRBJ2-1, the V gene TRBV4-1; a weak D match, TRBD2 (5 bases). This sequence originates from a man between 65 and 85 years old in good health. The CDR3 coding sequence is TGCGCCAGCAGCCAAGGTGGGCTAGCCGCTTTGCGGGAGCAGTTCTTC. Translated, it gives CASSQGGLAALREQFF.